This TCR beta chain is drawn from a study of blood T cells in healthy people across ages. This clonotype was observed a few times. Germline V lookup: CDR1 MNHEY, CDR2 SVGEGT. The V end was cut by 5 bases, the J end by 7 bases, with 12 bases between. CDR3 size: 13 residues. A J-beta primer mix and a sample-barcoded 5' primer were used in a second PCR of roughly 6 to 11 cycles. TCRdb independently ran MiXCR on the 5' RACE reads; one entry per CDR3 protein. The sample lists hundreds of thousands of distinct CDR3 sequences; roughly 20% were seen once. The V and J genes are TRBV6-2 or TRBV6-3 and TRBJ2-4; D is undetermined. This TCR derives from a man aged 65 to 79 in good health. The sample taken for sequencing was blood. CDR3: CASSQDELNIQYF. The CDR3 coding sequence is TGTGCCAGCAGTCAGGACGAGTTGAACATTCAGTACTTC.